The 3 T cell receptor beta chains reported below all come from one sample, sequenced in a study of blood T cell repertoires in COVID-19. Repertoires were generated with immunoSEQ multiplex PCR, while TCRdb's copy carries only in-frame clones and drops some. The table shows about 140,000 clones, with roughly 85% occurring only once. Sample: peripheral blood. Source of these receptors: a man between 60 and 75 years old with acute or convalescent COVID-19.

Only a few counts were recorded for this clone. V gene TRBV5-8 combines with J gene TRBJ1-2; D possibly corresponds to TRBD1 (5 bases). This CDR3 is 13 amino acids long. Germline CDR1 reads SGHTS; CDR2 reads YDEGEE. Trimming took 3 bases from V and 8 from J, leaving 14 bases between them. The chain's CDR3 is CASSWGGAQGYTF. CDR3 nucleotide sequence: TGTGCCAGCAGCTGGGGAGGGGCTCAAGGCTACACCTTC.

V usage is TRBV15 and J usage is TRBJ1-1, with a possible D match to TRBD1 (5 bases). With 3 bases removed from V and 2 bases from J, the gap between germline ends came to 10 bases. The CDR3 runs 14 residues. CDR1 and CDR2 from the germline V gene are LNHNV and YYDKDF (reference sequence). The DNA for the CDR3 is TGTGCCACCAGCAGGGGGCCCCTTAACACTGAAGCTTTCTTT. It translates to CATSRGPLNTEAFF.

In this sample, this clone turned up a few times. V is TRBV5-1 and J is TRBJ2-7; 7 bases match TRBD1. The CDR3 extends over 11 amino acids. With 5 bases clipped from V and 6 bases from J, the junction kept 2 bases outside the gene matches. Germline CDR1 reads SGHRS; CDR2 reads YFSETQ. Here the CDR3 DNA reads TGCGCCAGCAGAACAGGGGTCGAGCAGTACTTC. It codes for CASRTGVEQYF. Full variable domain (remainder filled in from reference TRBV5-1 and TRBJ2-7): KAGVTQTPRYLIKTRGQQVTLSCSPISGHRSVSWYQQTPGQGLQFLFEYFSETQRNKGNFPGRFSGRQFSNSRSEMNVSTLELGDSALYLCASRTGVEQYFGPGTRLTVT.